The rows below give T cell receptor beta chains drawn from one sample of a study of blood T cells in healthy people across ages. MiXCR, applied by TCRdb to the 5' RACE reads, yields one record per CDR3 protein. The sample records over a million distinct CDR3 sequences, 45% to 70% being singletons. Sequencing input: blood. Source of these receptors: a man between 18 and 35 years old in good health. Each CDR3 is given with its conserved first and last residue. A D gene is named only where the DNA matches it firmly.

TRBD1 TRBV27 CASSPVPGQGTHEQYF
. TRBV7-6 CASSSIGDYEQYF
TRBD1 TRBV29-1 CSAWDRGQDEQYF
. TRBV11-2 CASSRPDSYYEQYF
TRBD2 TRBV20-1 CSATIAGWSSYEQYF
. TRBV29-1 CSVTPGPSPYEQYF
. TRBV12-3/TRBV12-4 CASSFSDTYSNQPQHF
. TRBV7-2 CASSLGPAGYTF
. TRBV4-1 CASRPLTNSKHIQYF
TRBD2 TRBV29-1 CSVPTSEHNEQFF